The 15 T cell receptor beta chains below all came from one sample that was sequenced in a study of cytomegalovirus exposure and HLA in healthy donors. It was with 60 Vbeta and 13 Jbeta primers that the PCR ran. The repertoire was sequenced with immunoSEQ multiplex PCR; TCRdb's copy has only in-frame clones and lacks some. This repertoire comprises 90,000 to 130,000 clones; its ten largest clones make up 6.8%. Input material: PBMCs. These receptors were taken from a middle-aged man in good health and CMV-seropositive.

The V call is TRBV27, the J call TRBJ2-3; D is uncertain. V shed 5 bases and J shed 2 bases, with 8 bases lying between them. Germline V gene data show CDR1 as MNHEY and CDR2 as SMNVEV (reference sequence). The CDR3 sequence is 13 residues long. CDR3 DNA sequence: TGTGCCAGCAGTCCCCTTTCCACAGATACGCAGTATTTT. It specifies CASSPLSTDTQYF.

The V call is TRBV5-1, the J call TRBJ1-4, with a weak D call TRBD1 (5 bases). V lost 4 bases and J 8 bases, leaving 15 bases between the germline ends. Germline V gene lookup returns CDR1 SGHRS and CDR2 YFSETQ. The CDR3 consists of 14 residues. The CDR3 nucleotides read TGCGCCAGCAGCGAAGGGTCCCGGGGGGAAAAACTGTTTTTT. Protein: CASSEGSRGEKLFF. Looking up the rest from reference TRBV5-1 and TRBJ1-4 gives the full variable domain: KAGVTQTPRYLIKTRGQQVTLSCSPISGHRSVSWYQQTPGQGLQFLFEYFSETQRNKGNFPGRFSGRQFSNSRSEMNVSTLELGDSALYLCASSEGSRGEKLFFGSGTQLSVL.

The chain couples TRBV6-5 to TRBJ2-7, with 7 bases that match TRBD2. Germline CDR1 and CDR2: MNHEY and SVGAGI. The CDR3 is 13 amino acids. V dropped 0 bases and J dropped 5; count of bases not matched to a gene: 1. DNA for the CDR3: TGTGCCAGCAGTTACTCCAGCGGGAACGAGCAGTACTTC. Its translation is CASSYSSGNEQYF.

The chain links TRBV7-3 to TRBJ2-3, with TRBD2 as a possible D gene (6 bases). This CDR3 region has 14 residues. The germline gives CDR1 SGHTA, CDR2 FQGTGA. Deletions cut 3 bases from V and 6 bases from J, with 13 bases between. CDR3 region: CASSFLASVDTQYF. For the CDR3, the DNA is TGTGCCAGCAGCTTTCTGGCTAGCGTGGATACGCAGTATTTT.

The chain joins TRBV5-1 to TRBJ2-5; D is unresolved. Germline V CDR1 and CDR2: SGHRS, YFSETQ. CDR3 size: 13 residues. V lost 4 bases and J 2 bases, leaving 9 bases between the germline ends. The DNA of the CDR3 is TGCGCCAGCAGCCCGGTGAGACAAGAGACCCAGTACTTC. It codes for CASSPVRQETQYF.

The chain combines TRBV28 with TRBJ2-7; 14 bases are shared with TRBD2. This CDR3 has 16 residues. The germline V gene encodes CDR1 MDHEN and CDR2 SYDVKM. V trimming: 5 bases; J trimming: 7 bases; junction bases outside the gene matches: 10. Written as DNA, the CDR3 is TGTGCCAGCAGTGGGACTAGCGGGAGCCTGAGTGGGGAGCAGTACTTC. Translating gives CASSGTSGSLSGEQYF.

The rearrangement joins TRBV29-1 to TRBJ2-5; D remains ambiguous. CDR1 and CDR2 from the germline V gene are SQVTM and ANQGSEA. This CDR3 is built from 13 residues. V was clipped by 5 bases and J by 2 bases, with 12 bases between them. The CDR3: CSVKRQTQETQYF. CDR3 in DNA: TGCAGCGTTAAGAGACAAACTCAAGAGACCCAGTACTTC.

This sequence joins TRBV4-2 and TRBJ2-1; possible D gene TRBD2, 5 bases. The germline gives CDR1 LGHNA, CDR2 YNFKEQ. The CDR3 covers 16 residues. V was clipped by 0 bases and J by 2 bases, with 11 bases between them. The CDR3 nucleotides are TGTGCCAGCAGCCAAGAGGAACGGGATGCCTACAATGAGCAGTTCTTC. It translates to CASSQEERDAYNEQFF.

Written as DNA, the CDR3 is TGCGCCAGCAGCTCTAGTCCGGGTCCCTCGAACACTGAAGCTTTCTTT. It is translated as CASSSSPGPSNTEAFF. The chain couples TRBV5-1 to TRBJ1-1; D unclear. The germline V and J ends were trimmed by 3 bases and 1 base, with 16 bases remaining between them. CDR3 length equals 16 residues. Germline lookup yields CDR1 SGHRS and CDR2 YFSETQ.

CDR3 bases: TGTGCCAGCAGTTACTACGGGAGCCACAATGAGCAGTTCTTC. This gives the protein CASSYYGSHNEQFF. J is TRBJ2-1 and V is TRBV6-5; tentative D call: TRBD2 (6 bases). The germline V gene has CDR1 MNHEY and CDR2 SVGAGI. V was pared by 1 base and J by 5 bases, with 9 bases between. CDR3 length: 14 residues.

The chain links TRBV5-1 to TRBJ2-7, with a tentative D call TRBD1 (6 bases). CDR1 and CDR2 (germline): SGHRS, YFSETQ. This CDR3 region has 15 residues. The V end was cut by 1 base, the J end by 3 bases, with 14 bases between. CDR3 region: CASSLTGKNNYEQYF. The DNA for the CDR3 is TGCGCCAGCAGCTTGACAGGGAAAAATAACTACGAGCAGTACTTC.

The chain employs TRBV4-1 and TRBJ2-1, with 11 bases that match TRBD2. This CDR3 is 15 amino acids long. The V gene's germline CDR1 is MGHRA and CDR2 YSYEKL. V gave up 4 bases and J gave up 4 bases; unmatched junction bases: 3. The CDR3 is CASSRTSGRYNEQFF. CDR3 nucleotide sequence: TGCGCCAGCAGCCGGACTAGCGGGCGATACAATGAGCAGTTCTTC.

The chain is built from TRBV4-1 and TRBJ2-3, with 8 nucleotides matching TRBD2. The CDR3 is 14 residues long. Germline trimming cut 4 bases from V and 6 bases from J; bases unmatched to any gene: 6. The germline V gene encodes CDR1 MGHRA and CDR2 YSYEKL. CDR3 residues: CASSPNPGGDTQYF. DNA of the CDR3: TGCGCCAGCAGCCCAAACCCGGGGGGGGATACGCAGTATTTT.

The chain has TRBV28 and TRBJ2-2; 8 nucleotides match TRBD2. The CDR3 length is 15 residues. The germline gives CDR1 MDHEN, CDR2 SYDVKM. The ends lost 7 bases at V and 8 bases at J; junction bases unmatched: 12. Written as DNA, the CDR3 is TGTGCCAGCATACGCGGGAGGCCTCAAGGAGGGGAGCTGTTTTTT. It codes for CASIRGRPQGGELFF.

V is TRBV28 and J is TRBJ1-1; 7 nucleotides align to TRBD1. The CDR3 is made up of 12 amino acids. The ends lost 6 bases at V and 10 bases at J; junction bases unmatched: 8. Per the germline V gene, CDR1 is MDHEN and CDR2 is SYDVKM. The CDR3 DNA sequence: TGTGCCAGCAGAAAGGGGGCGCATGTAGCTTTCTTT. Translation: CASRKGAHVAFF.